This TCR beta chain was sequenced in a study of T cell responses to AZD1222 COVID-19 vaccine (dated by TCRdb to the early 2020s). Broadly, across the study: AZD1222 recipients whose second dose came at about 4 weeks and those whose second dose came at about 12 weeks were combined into one group, since spike-specific TCR depth and breadth did not differ between the two schedules. A total of 233 trial participants underwent TCR sequencing, of whom about 210 had received two doses of AZD1222 and around 25 had received two doses of the MenACWY control vaccine. Trial participants were enrolled into age subgroups of 18-55, 56-69 and 70-plus years, which contained roughly 140, 27 and 60 TCR-sequenced participants, respectively. General findings and caveats noted by the study authors: After two AZD1222 doses, spike-specific TCR breadth and depth were significantly higher than at day 0 and than in MenACWY recipients. In the small 56-69-year group, the increase in depth fell short of significance, most likely because of low power. Reportedly, almost half of the unique spike-specific TCRs recognized epitopes lying outside the regions that are mutated in the B.1.351 and B.1.1.7 variants. Conclusions about previously exposed vaccinees were limited because only a handful of AZD1222 recipients were SARS-CoV-2 seropositive at baseline. Most participants were white British and females outnumbered males, and the authors suggested that clonal diversity may have been underestimated. Because no day 14 peak-response samples were available, repertoires were characterized only after the peak T cell response. The vaccine-associated CD4 TCRs covered the entire spike protein, and the dominant responses fell in regions 160-218 and 743-854.

The meaning of the sample's time point label: baseline before first vaccination. Vaccinee samples were obtained from the UK trials COV001 and COV002, which included a single-blind randomized controlled phase 2/3 trial of AZD1222 (ChAdOx1 nCoV-19) in healthy adults. For TCRbeta chain sequencing, PBMC samples were collected from trial participants at day 0 and at day 28 after the second dose. The CDR3 regions of human TCRbeta chains were subjected to immunosequencing. The study's processing was this. Repertoire TCRs were matched against a reference library of SARS-CoV-2-specific TCRs generated with the MIRA antigen-specificity platform. Breadth meant the fraction of unique TCRs that were SARS-CoV-2-associated, whereas depth meant the fraction of total T cells that were SARS-CoV-2-associated. Using the MIRA data, each spike-specific TCR was assigned both to the spike region to which the TCR was reactive and to a CD4 or CD8 class. Log10-transformed breadth and depth values were compared by one-way ANOVA with Sidak's multiple comparisons tests. Drawn from immuneACCESS, this table holds only the in-frame rearrangements with V and J called that TCRdb kept. Clones are partly lost; checked studies trace under half to an unresolved V gene and leave the rest unexplained. V and J calls and clone size are given by that table; D and trimming were obtained from the DNA. This sample has tens of thousands of clones in its table, and about nine tenths of those were observed once. Of the sample, 2.4% is held by the ten largest clones.

Worth noting for this clone: Its antigen target is currently unknown. Nothing much larger sits one base from this clone, and base qualities are not available.

The CDR3 runs 16 residues from the cysteine to the phenylalanine. Only the CDR3 DNA is retained, 48 bases long and in frame from the first base. V is cut by 7 bases and J by 0 bases, and the space between the germline ends is 17 bases. Per the germline V gene, SGHRS is the CDR1 and YFSETQ is the CDR2. The receptor comes from an adult in good health. Sample: peripheral blood, taken on day 0 of AZD1222 vaccination. The rearrangement combines TRBV5-1 with TRBJ2-1; possibly the D gene is TRBD2, per 6 matching bases. The DNA is as follows: TGCGCCAGCCACCAGGGTAGCGGCTACTCCTACAATGAGCAGTTCTTC. It translates as CASHQGSGYSYNEQFF.